This T cell receptor (beta chain) was sequenced for a study of early T cells in non-severe SARS-CoV-2 infection. Study-level information: Unsorted whole blood bulk RNA was sequenced, with unpaired chains. Findings of the study overall: Private and CD4 specificities were missed by VDJdb matching, skewed to anti-spike CD8.

Attached unique molecular identifiers marked individual cDNA molecules. TCRdb called the 5' RACE reads again in MiXCR, with one record for every CDR3 protein. The table includes under 75,000 distinct CDR3 sequences, roughly 13% detected once. Ten or more counts support this clonotype. Its target is not known. Sequenced sample: whole blood. The sequence was obtained from an adult who was a healthcare worker with PCR-confirmed SARS-CoV-2 infection or an uninfected control (not recorded which).

The CDR3 loop is CASSPLGGANYGYTF. DNA of the CDR3: TGTGCCAGCAGCCCGCTAGGGGGCGCTAACTATGGCTACACCTTC. The chain combines TRBV7-2 with TRBJ1-2, with 7 bases identical to TRBD1. This CDR3 contains 15 residues. After removal of 5 bases from V and 0 bases from J, the junction contained 6 bases not matched to a gene. Per germline, CDR1 SGHTA and CDR2 FQGNSA.